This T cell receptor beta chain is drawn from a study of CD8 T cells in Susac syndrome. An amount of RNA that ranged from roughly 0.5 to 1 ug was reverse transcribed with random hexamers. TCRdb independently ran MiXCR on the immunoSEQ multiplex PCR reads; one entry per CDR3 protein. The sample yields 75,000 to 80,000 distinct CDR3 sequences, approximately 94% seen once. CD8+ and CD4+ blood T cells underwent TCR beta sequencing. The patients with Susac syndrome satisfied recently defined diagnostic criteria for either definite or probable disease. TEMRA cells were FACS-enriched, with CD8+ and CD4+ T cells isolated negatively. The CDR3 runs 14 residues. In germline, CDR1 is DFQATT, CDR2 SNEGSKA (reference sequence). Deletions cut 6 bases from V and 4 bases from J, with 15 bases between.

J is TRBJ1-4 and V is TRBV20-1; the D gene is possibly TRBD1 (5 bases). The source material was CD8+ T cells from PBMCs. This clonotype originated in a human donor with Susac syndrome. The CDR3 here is CSAKDGGGNEKLFF. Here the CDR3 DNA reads TGCAGTGCGAAAGACGGGGGTGGTAATGAAAAACTGTTTTTT.